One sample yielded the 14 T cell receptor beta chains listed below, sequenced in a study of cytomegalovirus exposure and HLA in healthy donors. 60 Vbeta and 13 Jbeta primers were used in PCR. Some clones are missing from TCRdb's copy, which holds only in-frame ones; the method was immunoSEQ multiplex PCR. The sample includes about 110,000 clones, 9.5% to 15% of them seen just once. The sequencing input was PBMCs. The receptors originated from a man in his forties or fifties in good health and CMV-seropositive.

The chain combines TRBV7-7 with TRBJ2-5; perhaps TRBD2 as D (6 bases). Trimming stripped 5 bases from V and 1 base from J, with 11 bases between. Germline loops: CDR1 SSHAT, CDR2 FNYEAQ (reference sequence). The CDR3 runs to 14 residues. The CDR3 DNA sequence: TGTGCCAGCAGCCAAGCGGGCACCCAAGAGACCCAGTACTTC. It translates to CASSQAGTQETQYF.

CDR3 DNA: TGTGCCAGCAGCTTAGGAGAGAACACTGAAGCTTTCTTT. This gives the protein CASSLGENTEAFF. The chain couples TRBV7-9 to TRBJ1-1; D is uncertain. CDR1 SEHNR and CDR2 FQNEAQ come from the germline V gene (reference sequence). Trimming left V 1 base short and J 1 base short, with 4 bases between. The CDR3 contains 13 residues.

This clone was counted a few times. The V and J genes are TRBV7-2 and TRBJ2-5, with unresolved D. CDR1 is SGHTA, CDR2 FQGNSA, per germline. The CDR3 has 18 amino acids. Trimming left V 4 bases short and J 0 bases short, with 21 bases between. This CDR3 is CASSYRGVLVSYQETQYF. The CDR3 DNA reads TGTGCCAGCAGCTACCGAGGCGTTTTAGTCTCGTACCAAGAGACCCAGTACTTC.

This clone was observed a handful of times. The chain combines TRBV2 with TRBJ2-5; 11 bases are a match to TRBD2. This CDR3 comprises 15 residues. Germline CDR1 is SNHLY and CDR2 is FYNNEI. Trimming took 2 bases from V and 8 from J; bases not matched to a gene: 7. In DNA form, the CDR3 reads TGTGCCAGCAGTGAACTAGCGGGAGGCGGGGGCACCCAGTACTTC. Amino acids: CASSELAGGGGTQYF.

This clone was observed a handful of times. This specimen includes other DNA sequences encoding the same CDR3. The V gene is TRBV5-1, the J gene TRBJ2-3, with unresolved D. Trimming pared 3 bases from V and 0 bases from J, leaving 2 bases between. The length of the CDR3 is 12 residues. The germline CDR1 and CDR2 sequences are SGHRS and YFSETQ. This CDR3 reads CASSSSTDTQYF. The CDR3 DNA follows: TGCGCCAGCAGCTCGAGCACAGATACGCAGTATTTT.

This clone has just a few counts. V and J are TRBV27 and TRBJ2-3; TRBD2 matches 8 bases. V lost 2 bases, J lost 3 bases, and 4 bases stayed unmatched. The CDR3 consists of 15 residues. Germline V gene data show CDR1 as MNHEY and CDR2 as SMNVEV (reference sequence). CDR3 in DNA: TGTGCCAGCAGTTTAATAAGCGGGAGTACAGATACGCAGTATTTT. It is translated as CASSLISGSTDTQYF.

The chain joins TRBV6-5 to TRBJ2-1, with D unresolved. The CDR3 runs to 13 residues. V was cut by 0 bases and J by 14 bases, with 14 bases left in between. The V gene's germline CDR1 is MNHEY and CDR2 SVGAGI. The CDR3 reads CASSYSINEVKFF. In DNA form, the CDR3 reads TGTGCCAGCAGTTACTCGATAAACGAGGTGAAGTTCTTC.

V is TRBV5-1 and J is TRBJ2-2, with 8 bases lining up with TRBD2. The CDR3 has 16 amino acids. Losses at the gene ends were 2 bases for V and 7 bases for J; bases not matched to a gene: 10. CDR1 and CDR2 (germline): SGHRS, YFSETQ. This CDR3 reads CASSFVSSGFGGELFF. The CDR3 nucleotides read TGCGCCAGCAGCTTCGTGTCTAGCGGGTTTGGCGGGGAGCTGTTTTTT.

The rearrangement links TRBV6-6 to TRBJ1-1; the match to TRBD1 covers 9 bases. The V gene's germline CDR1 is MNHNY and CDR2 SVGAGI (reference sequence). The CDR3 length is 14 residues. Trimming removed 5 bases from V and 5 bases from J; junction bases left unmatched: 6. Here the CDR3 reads CASSMTGGQTEAFF. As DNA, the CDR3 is TGTGCCAGCAGTATGACAGGGGGACAAACTGAAGCTTTCTTT.

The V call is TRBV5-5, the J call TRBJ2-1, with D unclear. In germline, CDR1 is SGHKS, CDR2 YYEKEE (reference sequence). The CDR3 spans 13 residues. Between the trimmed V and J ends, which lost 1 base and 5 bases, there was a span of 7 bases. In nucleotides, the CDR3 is TGTGCCAGCAGCTTGACCCCAGACAATGAGCAGTTCTTC. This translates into CASSLTPDNEQFF.

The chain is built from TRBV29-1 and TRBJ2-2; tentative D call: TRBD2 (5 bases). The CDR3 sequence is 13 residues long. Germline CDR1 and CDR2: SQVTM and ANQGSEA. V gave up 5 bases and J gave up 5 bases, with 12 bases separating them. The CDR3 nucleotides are TGCAGCGTTTACAAAAGCGGAACCGGGGAGCTGTTTTTT. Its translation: CSVYKSGTGELFF.

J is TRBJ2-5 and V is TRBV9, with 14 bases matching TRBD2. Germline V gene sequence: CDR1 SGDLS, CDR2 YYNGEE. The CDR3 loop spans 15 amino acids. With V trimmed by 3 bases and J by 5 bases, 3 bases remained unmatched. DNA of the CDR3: TGTGCCAGCAGCGCGGGACTAGCGGGAGTTGAGACCCAGTACTTC. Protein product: CASSAGLAGVETQYF. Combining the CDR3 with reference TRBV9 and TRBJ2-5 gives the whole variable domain DSGVTQTPKHLITATGQRVTLRCSPRSGDLSVYWYQQSLDQGLQFLIQYYNGEERAKGNILERFSAQQFPDLHSELNLSSLELGDSALYFCASSAGLAGVETQYFGPGTRLLVL.

The CDR3 reads CASSIDAVQPQHF. The CDR3 nucleotides are TGTGCCAGTAGTATAGATGCGGTTCAGCCCCAGCATTTT. The gene calls are TRBV19 and TRBJ1-5; D unresolved. Trimming pared 0 bases from V and 6 bases from J, leaving 6 bases between. Germline CDR1 and CDR2: LNHDA and SQIVND (reference sequence). This CDR3 spans 13 amino acids.

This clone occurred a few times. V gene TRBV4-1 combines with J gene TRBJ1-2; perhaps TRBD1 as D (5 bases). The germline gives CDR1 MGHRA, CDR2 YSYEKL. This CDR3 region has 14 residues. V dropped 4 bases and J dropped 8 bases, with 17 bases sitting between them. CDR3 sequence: CASSRPTDNRGYTF. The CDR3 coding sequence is TGCGCCAGCAGCCGGCCCACGGACAATCGGGGCTACACCTTC.